The rows below give T cell receptor beta chains drawn from one sample of a study of shared clonotypes between healthy human individuals. TCRdb keeps only in-frame clones here, not all; method: immunoSEQ multiplex PCR. Found here are around 2.5 million clones, over 85% of them singletons; the top ten hold around 0.37%. The sample comprised naive CD4+ T cells from PBMCs. The receptors derive from a man between 18 and 29 years old in good health. Some clones in this sample may be carry-over from other donors' samples. CDR3s include the opening cysteine and the closing phenylalanine or tryptophan. A D gene is named only where the DNA matches it firmly. Clone size is shown for a subset of rows, as once, few, many or a class of expanded clone.

v_call,clone_size,j_call,d_call,cdr3_aa,cdr3_nt
TRBV27,.,TRBJ2-2,.,CASSLNRQAANTGELFF,TGTGCCAGCAGTCTCAATAGACAGGCCGCGAACACCGGGGAGCTGTTTTTT
TRBV5-1,.,TRBJ2-1,TRBD1,CASSLDGQGRYNEQFF,TGCGCCAGCAGCTTGGACGGACAGGGAAGATACAATGAGCAGTTCTTC
TRBV5-4,.,TRBJ2-5,TRBD1,CASSPGTGDWKTQYF,TGTGCCAGCAGCCCTGGGACAGGGGATTGGAAGACCCAGTACTTC
TRBV11-3,.,TRBJ1-5,.,CADPGGQKINQPQHF,TGTGCCGACCCGGGGGGGCAGAAAATCAATCAGCCCCAGCATTTT
TRBV19,.,TRBJ1-1,.,CASSIQGYTEAFF,TGTGCCAGTAGTATACAGGGGTACACTGAAGCTTTCTTT
TRBV5-1,.,TRBJ2-3,.,CASSLGQSDTQYF,TGCGCCAGCAGCTTGGGACAATCGGATACGCAGTATTTT
TRBV11-1,.,TRBJ2-3,.,CASSLALPYTQYF,TGTGCCAGCAGCTTAGCGCTTCCATATACGCAGTATTTT
TRBV30,.,TRBJ1-2,TRBD1,CAWSPDRGEGYTF,TGTGCCTGGAGTCCCGACAGGGGCGAGGGCTACACCTTC
TRBV21-1,.,TRBJ1-5,.,CASPPQGGIWPQHF,TGTGCCAGTCCTCCACAGGGGGGGATATGGCCCCAGCATTTT
TRBV28,.,TRBJ2-7,.,CASSWTIGYEQYF,TGTGCCAGCAGCTGGACAATCGGCTACGAGCAGTACTTC
TRBV19,.,TRBJ1-5,.,CASSIDVFSNQPQHF,TGTGCCAGTAGTATAGATGTGTTTAGCAATCAGCCCCAGCATTTT
TRBV20-1,.,TRBJ2-7,.,CSANTGYEQYF,TGCAGTGCAAACACAGGGTACGAGCAGTACTTC
TRBV6-6,.,TRBJ2-5,.,CASSRTAGETQYF,TGTGCCAGCAGTCGGACAGCCGGAGAGACCCAGTACTTC
TRBV5-4,.,TRBJ2-1,TRBD2,CASSSGTSGRTYNEQFF,TGTGCCAGCAGCTCAGGGACTAGCGGGAGGACCTACAATGAGCAGTTCTTC
TRBV21-1,.,TRBJ1-2,.,CASSKGFVSPLTRGYTF,TGTGCCAGCAGCAAAGGGTTTGTGTCTCCCCTCACACGCGGCTACACCTTC
TRBV5-4,.,TRBJ2-3,.,CASSLARNTDTQYF,TGTGCCAGCAGCTTGGCCAGGAACACAGATACGCAGTATTTT
TRBV19,.,TRBJ2-7,.,CASSMRQQGSYEQYF,TGTGCCAGTAGTATGCGACAGCAGGGTTCCTACGAGCAGTACTTC
TRBV28,.,TRBJ2-5,.,CASQDQETQYF,TGTGCCAGCCAGGACCAAGAGACCCAGTACTTC
TRBV5-6,.,TRBJ2-7,.,CASSSSGPTYEQYF,TGTGCCAGCAGCTCGAGCGGTCCAACCTACGAGCAGTACTTC
TRBV30,.,TRBJ2-3,.,CAWSVRLGDTDTQYF,TGTGCCTGGAGTGTACGTTTAGGGGACACAGATACGCAGTATTTT
TRBV2,once,TRBJ2-1,.,CASGRFGARKDEQFF,TGTGCCAGCGGACGCTTCGGAGCGAGAAAGGATGAGCAGTTCTTC
TRBV7-6,.,TRBJ1-1,.,CASSLTPAGVRTEAFF,TGTGCCAGCAGCTTAACCCCGGCAGGGGTGAGGACTGAAGCTTTCTTT
TRBV18,.,TRBJ2-3,.,CASSPERARVAASTDTQYF,TGTGCCAGCTCACCAGAGCGGGCGCGGGTAGCGGCTAGCACAGATACGCAGTATTTT
TRBV30,.,TRBJ2-7,.,CASSGRYYVEQYF,TGTGCCTCTTCGGGCAGATACTACGTGGAGCAGTACTTC
TRBV29-1,.,TRBJ2-2,.,CSVEKVPGSGELFF,TGCAGCGTTGAAAAGGTCCCGGGGTCCGGGGAGCTGTTTTTT
TRBV6-5,.,TRBJ2-1,.,CASRSLATSYNEQFF,TGTGCCAGCAGGTCACTAGCCACCTCCTACAATGAGCAGTTCTTC
TRBV7-2,.,TRBJ2-3,.,CASSLAGWGDTQYF,TGTGCCAGCAGCTTAGCCGGGTGGGGTGATACGCAGTATTTT
TRBV9,.,TRBJ2-3,.,CASRLGQSQGDTQYF,TGTGCCAGCAGACTCGGACAGTCCCAAGGGGATACGCAGTATTTT
TRBV27,.,TRBJ1-4,.,CASSLVQTNEKLFF,TGTGCCAGCAGTTTAGTACAGACAAATGAAAAACTGTTTTTT
TRBV2,once,TRBJ2-1,.,CASSEEIDSSKFF,TGTGCCAGCAGTGAAGAAATAGATTCTTCGAAGTTCTTC
TRBV11-3,.,TRBJ2-1,.,CASSPRGAGYNEQFF,TGTGCCAGCAGCCCCCGGGGGGCGGGCTACAATGAGCAGTTCTTC
TRBV4-1,.,TRBJ2-2,.,CASSQDGGTGELFF,TGCGCCAGCAGCCAAGATGGGGGGACCGGGGAGCTGTTTTTT